This TCR beta chain derives from a study of CD8 T cells in Susac syndrome. Germline CDR1 reads SGHRS; CDR2 reads YFSETQ. The ends were cut back, 6 bases at V and 2 bases at J, with 9 bases in the middle. CDR3 length: 12 amino acids. Reverse transcription used roughly 0.45 to 1 ug RNA and random hexamers. Amplification of TCR beta CDR3 used immunoSEQ multiplex PCR across 54 Vbeta and 13 Jbeta. One entry per CDR3 protein results from TCRdb running MiXCR on the immunoSEQ multiplex PCR reads. The sample lists fewer than 200,000 distinct CDR3 sequences, about 95% occurring once. This chain connects TRBV5-1 to TRBJ2-7; D is uncertain. This TCR came from a human donor with multiple sclerosis. The sequencing input was CD8+ T cells from PBMCs. The CDR3 sequence: CASNSETYEQYF. In nucleotides, the CDR3 is TGCGCCAGCAACTCGGAAACCTACGAGCAGTACTTC.